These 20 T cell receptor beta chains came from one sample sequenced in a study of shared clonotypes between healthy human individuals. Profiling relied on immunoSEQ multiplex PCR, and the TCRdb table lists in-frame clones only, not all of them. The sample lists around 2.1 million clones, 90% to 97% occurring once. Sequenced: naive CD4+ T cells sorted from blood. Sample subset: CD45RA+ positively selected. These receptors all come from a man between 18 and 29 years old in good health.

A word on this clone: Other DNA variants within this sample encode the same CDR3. This chain's CDR3 is CASSSQGNSYEQYF. CDR3 DNA: TGTGCCAGCAGCTCGCAGGGGAATTCCTACGAGCAGTACTTC. The rearrangement uses TRBV7-2 and TRBJ2-7; D is possibly TRBD1 (6 bases). V was trimmed by 4 bases and J by 1 base, leaving 11 bases between them. The CDR3 loop spans 14 amino acids. Germline assignment: CDR1 SGHTA and CDR2 FQGNSA. The whole variable domain, filled in from reference TRBV7-2 and TRBJ2-7, reads GAGVSQSPSNKVTEKGKDVELRCDPISGHTALYWYRQSLGQGLEFLIYFQGNSAPDKSGLPSDRFSAERTGGSVSTLTIQRTQQEDSAVYLCASSSQGNSYEQYFGPGTRLTVT.

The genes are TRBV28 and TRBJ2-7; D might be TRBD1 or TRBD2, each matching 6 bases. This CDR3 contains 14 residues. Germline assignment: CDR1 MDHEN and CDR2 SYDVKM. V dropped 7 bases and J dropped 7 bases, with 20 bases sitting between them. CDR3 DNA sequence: TGTGCCAGCACTGGGAGGTGGGGGGCATTAGAGCAGTACTTC. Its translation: CASTGRWGALEQYF.

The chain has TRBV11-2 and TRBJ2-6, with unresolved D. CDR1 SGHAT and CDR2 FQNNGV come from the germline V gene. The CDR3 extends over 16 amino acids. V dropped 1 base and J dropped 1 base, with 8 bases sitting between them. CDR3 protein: CASSLALESGANVLTF. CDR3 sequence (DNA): TGTGCCAGCAGCTTAGCACTGGAGTCTGGGGCCAACGTCCTGACTTTC.

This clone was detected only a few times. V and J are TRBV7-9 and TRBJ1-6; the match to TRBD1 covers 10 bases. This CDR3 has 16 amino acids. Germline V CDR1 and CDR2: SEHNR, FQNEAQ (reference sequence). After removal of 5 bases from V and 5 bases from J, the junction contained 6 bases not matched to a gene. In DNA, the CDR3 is TGTGCCAGCAGCCGTAGACAGGGGGCGCATAATTCACCCCTCCACTTT. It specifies CASSRRQGAHNSPLHF.

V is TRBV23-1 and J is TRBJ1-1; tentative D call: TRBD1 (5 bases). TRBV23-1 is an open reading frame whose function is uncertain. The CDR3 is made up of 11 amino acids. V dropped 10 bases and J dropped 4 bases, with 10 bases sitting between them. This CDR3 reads CATGRPTEAFF. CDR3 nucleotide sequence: TGCGCCACGGGACGGCCCACTGAAGCTTTCTTT.

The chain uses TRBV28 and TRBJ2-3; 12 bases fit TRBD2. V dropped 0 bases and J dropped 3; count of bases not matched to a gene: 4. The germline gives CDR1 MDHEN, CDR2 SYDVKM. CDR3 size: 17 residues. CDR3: CASSLWPSGGATDTQYF. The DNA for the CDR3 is TGTGCCAGCAGTTTATGGCCTAGCGGGGGGGCTACAGATACGCAGTATTTT.

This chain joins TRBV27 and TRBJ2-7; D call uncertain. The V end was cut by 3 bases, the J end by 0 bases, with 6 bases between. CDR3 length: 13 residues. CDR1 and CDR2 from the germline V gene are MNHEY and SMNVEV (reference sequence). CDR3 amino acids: CASSLGGSYEQYF. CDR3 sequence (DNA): TGTGCCAGCAGTTTGGGCGGCTCCTACGAGCAGTACTTC.

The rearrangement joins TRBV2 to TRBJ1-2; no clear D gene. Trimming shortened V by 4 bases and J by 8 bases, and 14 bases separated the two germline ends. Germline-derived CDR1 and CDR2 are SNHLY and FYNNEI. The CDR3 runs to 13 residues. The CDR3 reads CASSVETPGGYTF. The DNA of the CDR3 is TGTGCCAGCAGTGTGGAGACTCCGGGGGGCTACACCTTC.

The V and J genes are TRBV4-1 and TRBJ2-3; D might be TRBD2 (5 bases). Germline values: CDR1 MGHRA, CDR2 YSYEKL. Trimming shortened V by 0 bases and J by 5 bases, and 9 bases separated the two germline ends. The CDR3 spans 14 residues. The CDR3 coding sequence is TGCGCCAGCAGCCAAGAGAGGGTTGGAGATACGCAGTATTTT. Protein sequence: CASSQERVGDTQYF.

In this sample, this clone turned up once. The DNA for the CDR3 is TGTGCCAGCAGTGCCGGACTACCTACGAGGCAGTACTTC. The encoded protein is CASSAGLPTRQYF. The chain employs TRBV25-1 and TRBJ2-7; possibly TRBD2 for D (6 bases). The CDR3 contains 13 residues. Germline V gene sequence: CDR1 MGHDK, CDR2 SYGVNS. The germline V and J ends were trimmed by 4 bases and 9 bases, with 16 bases remaining between them.

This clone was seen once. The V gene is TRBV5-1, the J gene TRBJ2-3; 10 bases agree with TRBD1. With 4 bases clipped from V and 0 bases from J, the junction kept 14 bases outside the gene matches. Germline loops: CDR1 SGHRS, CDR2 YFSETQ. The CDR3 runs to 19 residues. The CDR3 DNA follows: TGCGCCAGCAGCCCGAAGGGGACAGGGGCCCTGGGGAGCACAGATACGCAGTATTTT. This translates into CASSPKGTGALGSTDTQYF.

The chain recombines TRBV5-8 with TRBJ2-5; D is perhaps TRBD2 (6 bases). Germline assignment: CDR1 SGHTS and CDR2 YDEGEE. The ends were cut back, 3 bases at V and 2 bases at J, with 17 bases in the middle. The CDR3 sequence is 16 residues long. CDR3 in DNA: TGTGCCAGCAGCTCCTCGGCGGGATTCAAACAAGAGACCCAGTACTTC. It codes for CASSSSAGFKQETQYF.

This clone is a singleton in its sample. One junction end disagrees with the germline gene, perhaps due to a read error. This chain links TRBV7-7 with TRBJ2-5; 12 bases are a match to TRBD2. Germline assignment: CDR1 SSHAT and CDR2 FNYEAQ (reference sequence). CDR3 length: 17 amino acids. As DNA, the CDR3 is TGTGCTAGCAGCTTAGCTGGTCTAGCGGGGGGGCAAGAGACCCAGTACTTC. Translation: CASSLAGLAGGQETQYF.

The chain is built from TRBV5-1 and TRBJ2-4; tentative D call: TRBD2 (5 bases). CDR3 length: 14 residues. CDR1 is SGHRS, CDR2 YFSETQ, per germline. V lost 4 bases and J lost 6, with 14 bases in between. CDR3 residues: CASSPGERRNIQYF. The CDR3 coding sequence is TGCGCCAGCAGCCCCGGGGAAAGGAGAAACATTCAGTACTTC.

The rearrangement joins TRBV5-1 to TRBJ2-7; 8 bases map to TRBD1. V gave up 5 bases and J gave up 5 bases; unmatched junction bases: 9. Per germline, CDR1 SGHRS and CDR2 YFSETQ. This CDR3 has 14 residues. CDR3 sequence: CASSPGGAANEQYF. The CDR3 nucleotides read TGCGCCAGCAGTCCAGGGGGCGCTGCAAACGAGCAGTACTTC.

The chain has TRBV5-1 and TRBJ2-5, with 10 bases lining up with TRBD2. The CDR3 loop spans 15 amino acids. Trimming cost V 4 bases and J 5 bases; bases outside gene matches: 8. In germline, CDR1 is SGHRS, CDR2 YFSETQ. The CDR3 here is CASSPSGLASETQYF. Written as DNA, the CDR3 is TGCGCCAGCAGCCCCTCGGGACTAGCGTCCGAGACCCAGTACTTC.

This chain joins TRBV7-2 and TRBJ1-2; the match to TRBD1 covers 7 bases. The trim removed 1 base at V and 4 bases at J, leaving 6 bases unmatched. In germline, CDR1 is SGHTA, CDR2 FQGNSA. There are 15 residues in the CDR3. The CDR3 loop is CASSLVQGGLYGYTF. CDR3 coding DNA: TGTGCCAGCAGCTTAGTCCAAGGGGGCCTCTATGGCTACACCTTC.

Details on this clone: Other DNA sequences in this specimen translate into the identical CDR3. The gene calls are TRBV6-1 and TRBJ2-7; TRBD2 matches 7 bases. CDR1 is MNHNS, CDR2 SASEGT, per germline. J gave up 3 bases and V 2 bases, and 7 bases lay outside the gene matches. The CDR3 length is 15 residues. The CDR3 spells CASSEFGGSSYEQYF. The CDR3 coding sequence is TGTGCCAGCAGTGAATTTGGCGGGAGTAGCTACGAGCAGTACTTC.

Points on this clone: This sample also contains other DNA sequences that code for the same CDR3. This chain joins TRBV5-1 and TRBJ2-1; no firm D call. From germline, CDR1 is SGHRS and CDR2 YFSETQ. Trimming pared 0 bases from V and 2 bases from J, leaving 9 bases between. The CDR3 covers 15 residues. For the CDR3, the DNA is TGCGCCAGCAGCTTGGCCGGTGGGACCTACAATGAGCAGTTCTTC. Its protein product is CASSLAGGTYNEQFF.

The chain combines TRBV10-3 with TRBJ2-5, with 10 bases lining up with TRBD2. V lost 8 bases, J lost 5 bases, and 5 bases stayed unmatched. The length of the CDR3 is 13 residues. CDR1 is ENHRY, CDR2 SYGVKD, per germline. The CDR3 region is CAIGLAGVETQYF. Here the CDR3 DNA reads TGTGCCATCGGGCTAGCGGGAGTGGAGACCCAGTACTTC.